This T cell receptor beta chain comes out of a study of a mutant IDH1 vaccine in newly diagnosed glioma. Study in general: Earlier care involved radiotherapy, temozolomide, or both, and the majority received both. Study findings and constraints: Vaccine-induced immune responses were detected in about 93% of patients.

Sequenced by immunoSEQ multiplex PCR; TCRdb stores in-frame clones only, minus some. The sample consists of under 35,000 clones, 80% to 90% of them appearing once. Regarding time point: baseline, week 1 (first vaccination visit). Treatment specified: pre-vaccination baseline after standard-of-care therapy. Germline CDR1 is SGHNT and CDR2 is YYREEE (reference sequence). CDR3 length: 14 amino acids. J was trimmed by 7 bases and V by 6 bases; bases with no gene match: 12. Concerning this clone: Its antigen is still unknown.

The chain joins TRBV5-4 to TRBJ1-2, with 7 positions matching TRBD1. The TCR was taken from a woman in her 40s with glioma. The input for sequencing was PBMCs, taken from a glioma patient treated with radiotherapy, temozolomide or both. CDR3 nucleotides: TGTGCCAGCACCACCACCGGGACAGATCTTGGCTACACCTTC. The encoded protein is CASTTTGTDLGYTF. Complete variable domain (other parts from reference TRBV5-4 and TRBJ1-2): ETGVTQSPTHLIKTRGQQVTLRCSSQSGHNTVSWYQQALGQGPQFIFQYYREEENGRGNFPPRFSGLQFPNYSSELNVNALELDDSALYLCASTTTGTDLGYTFGSGTRLTVV.